Below, one T cell receptor (beta chain) is given with its context. Its antigen is currently unknown. These data belong to a study of cytomegalovirus exposure and HLA in healthy donors. General study points: It was confirmed in vitro that a few of the CMV-associated chains were specific for CMV antigens. As a later analysis revealed, the rate of TCR association differed by HLA locus, with DRB1 most and HLA-C fewest. Judged likely to be a sequencing artifact was a cluster of highly shared sequence variants. The authors listed 150 to 200 TCR beta chains as cytomegalovirus-associated.

Researchers ran the PCR with 60 Vbeta and 13 Jbeta primers. This table comes from immunoSEQ multiplex PCR, and its TCRdb copy is limited to in-frame clones, with some not included. The sample yields 150,000 or so clones, roughly 82% seen once. This receptor was taken from a man younger than 40 in good health and CMV-seronegative. The source material was PBMCs.

In nucleotides, the CDR3 is TGTGCCAGCAGCGCTCGGGATCCCCACTTCACAGATACGCAGTATTTT. Protein: CASSARDPHFTDTQYF. V and J are TRBV9 and TRBJ2-3, with TRBD2 as a possible D gene (5 bases). Deletions cut 3 bases from V and 2 bases from J, with 16 bases between. Germline V gene sequence: CDR1 SGDLS, CDR2 YYNGEE. This CDR3 contains 16 residues.